This T cell receptor (beta chain) was sequenced during a study of OX40 agonist ivuxolimab in advanced cancers. Study-level background: Earlier anti-PD-1, anti-PD-L1 or anti-CTLA-4 therapy was permitted; 30% to 50% had received some.

People who had autoimmune disease history or systemic immunosuppression were excluded. Whole-study findings and limits: Expanded peripheral T cells had an undetermined antigen specificity.

V was shortened by 3 bases and J by 2 bases, with 8 bases between the two germline ends. The CDR3 has 13 amino acids. Per the germline V gene, CDR1 is SGHTA and CDR2 is FQGNSA. The table came from immunoSEQ multiplex PCR; TCRdb's copy has only in-frame clones and leaves some out. The data contain tens of thousands of clones, around 80% of them seen just once; the ten biggest clones take up 0.95% to 1.5%. With regard to this clone: Its antigen is undetermined.

The input for sequencing was CD4+ or CD8+ T cells sorted from blood, taken in a trial of the OX40 agonist ivuxolimab. The chain has TRBV7-2 and TRBJ2-7; unclear D gene. This receptor was identified in an adult with an advanced solid tumor such as melanoma, head and neck, liver or kidney cancer. The CDR3 is CASSFGSPYEQYF. The DNA of the CDR3 is TGTGCCAGCAGCTTCGGCAGCCCCTACGAGCAGTACTTC.